Listed below are T cell receptor beta chains from one sample, sequenced in a study of T cell responses to AZD1222 COVID-19 vaccine. TCRdb's table, derived via immunoSEQ multiplex PCR, lists solely in-frame clones and lacks some. The table includes approximately 100,000 clones, over 90% detected once. The material sequenced was peripheral blood, taken on day 0 of AZD1222 vaccination. These receptors were obtained from an adult in good health. Both conserved end residues are trimmed from each CDR3.

V gene: TRBV27; J gene: TRBJ2-6; CDR3 protein: ASSLSSGANVLT
V gene: TRBV20-1; J gene: TRBJ1-4; CDR3 protein: SARAYEGNGKLF
V gene: TRBV7-3; J gene: TRBJ2-5; CDR3 protein: ASSSDSLETQY
V gene: TRBV7-6; J gene: TRBJ2-1; CDR3 protein: ASSLLSGSNEQF
V gene: TRBV27; J gene: TRBJ1-1; CDR3 protein: ASRFGQGNTEAF
V gene: TRBV7-9; J gene: TRBJ1-2; CDR3 protein: ASSSGTDPNYGYT
V gene: TRBV10-3; J gene: TRBJ2-2; CDR3 protein: AISARDTFTNTGELF
V gene: TRBV11-2; J gene: TRBJ1-3; CDR3 protein: ASSFTGNTIY
V gene: TRBV2; J gene: TRBJ2-5; CDR3 protein: ASSGGVYQETQY
V gene: TRBV18; J gene: TRBJ1-2; CDR3 protein: ASSPQGARGYT
V gene: TRBV9; J gene: TRBJ2-1; CDR3 protein: ASSPRLAGNNEQF
V gene: TRBV2; J gene: TRBJ2-7; CDR3 protein: ASSRSYEQY
V gene: TRBV3-1/TRBV3-2; J gene: TRBJ2-7; CDR3 protein: ASSEGTTTYEQY
V gene: TRBV18; J gene: TRBJ1-5; CDR3 protein: ASSLVDNQPQH
V gene: TRBV24-1; J gene: TRBJ1-5; CDR3 protein: ATRGTGGNQPQH
V gene: TRBV19; J gene: TRBJ2-1; CDR3 protein: ASSIAASGNHNEQF
V gene: TRBV3-1/TRBV3-2; J gene: TRBJ2-7; CDR3 protein: ASSQGSYEQY
V gene: TRBV2; J gene: TRBJ1-3; CDR3 protein: ASNPRQGSGNTIY
V gene: TRBV5-4; J gene: TRBJ2-7; CDR3 protein: ASKTPGVEQY
V gene: TRBV19; J gene: TRBJ2-3; CDR3 protein: ASRGGTGSDTQY
V gene: TRBV5-1; J gene: TRBJ2-5; CDR3 protein: ASSREETQY
V gene: TRBV19; J gene: TRBJ1-1; CDR3 protein: ASSPTSYRVGRNTEAF
V gene: TRBV6-5; J gene: TRBJ2-4; CDR3 protein: ASMVRGQNIQY
V gene: TRBV5-8; J gene: TRBJ2-1; CDR3 protein: ASSFEGRDEQF
V gene: TRBV12-3/TRBV12-4; J gene: TRBJ2-3; CDR3 protein: ASSLAGTDTQY
V gene: TRBV30; J gene: TRBJ2-2; CDR3 protein: AWSRVHGELF
V gene: TRBV14; J gene: TRBJ2-3; CDR3 protein: ASSQAWFAPDTQY
V gene: TRBV10-3; J gene: TRBJ2-5; CDR3 protein: AISEFRGETQY
V gene: TRBV5-1; J gene: TRBJ1-1; CDR3 protein: ASSFRGGLNTEAF
V gene: TRBV5-4; J gene: TRBJ1-1; CDR3 protein: ASSLAGQGATEAF
V gene: TRBV19; J gene: TRBJ2-3; CDR3 protein: ASSITGSGSGSTDTQY
V gene: TRBV28; J gene: TRBJ1-2; CDR3 protein: ASSSGTFGYT
V gene: TRBV5-1; J gene: TRBJ2-1; CDR3 protein: ASSSGTGLNNEQF
V gene: TRBV7-9; J gene: TRBJ2-5; CDR3 protein: ASCRTGEETQY
V gene: TRBV11-2; J gene: TRBJ2-7; CDR3 protein: ASSYDRGIFYEQY
V gene: TRBV14; J gene: TRBJ2-5; CDR3 protein: ASSQDLPGQGVRETQY
V gene: TRBV3-1/TRBV3-2; J gene: TRBJ2-1; CDR3 protein: ASSQVASAREQF
V gene: TRBV2; J gene: TRBJ2-1; CDR3 protein: ASSYLSSGRKEQF
V gene: TRBV29-1; J gene: TRBJ2-1; CDR3 protein: SVRPGLAGSYNEQF
V gene: TRBV9; J gene: TRBJ2-3; CDR3 protein: ASSVDSADTQY
V gene: TRBV30; J gene: TRBJ1-3; CDR3 protein: AWSPRTAISGNTIY
V gene: TRBV6-5; J gene: TRBJ2-3; CDR3 protein: ASSYSRGRGDTQY
V gene: TRBV2; J gene: TRBJ2-1; CDR3 protein: ASSEALLGSEQF
V gene: TRBV6-4; J gene: TRBJ2-2; CDR3 protein: ASSEVTGTINTGELF
V gene: TRBV20-1; J gene: TRBJ2-3; CDR3 protein: SASSPAGGTDTQY
V gene: TRBV9; J gene: TRBJ2-7; CDR3 protein: ASSRDRAYEQY
V gene: TRBV6-5; J gene: TRBJ2-7; CDR3 protein: ASSKTGGVSYEQY